This T cell receptor beta chain was profiled in a study of blood T cell repertoires in COVID-19 (dated by TCRdb to 2020 to 2022). Concerning the study at large: Collaborator samples came from the United States, Italy and Spain and covered acute and convalescent phases of COVID-19. The material from the prospective study consisted of cDNA or gDNA derived from T cells, B-cell-depleted T cells, or PBMCs. Deeply sampled blood TCRbeta repertoires from subjects exposed to, actively infected with, or recovered from COVID-19 were included in the dataset. The repertoires were released in a freely available public database intended as a resource for research on the immune response to SARS-CoV-2. The samples were drawn from the first 160 participants of the ongoing ImmuneRACE study and from over 950 subjects provided by 6 global collaborators. The sample metadata nearly always contained a de-identified subject ID, COVID-19 status, age in years and sex. Where available, HLA class I and class II types were taken from metadata supplied by the sample provider and were not determined by assay-based typing. On the study overall, not on this receptor specifically: Clinical and demographic metadata were provided uncurated, with the amount varying by source and participant.

Collaborating institutions collected whole blood in K2EDTA tubes following their own protocols. Collaborator samples were shipped for TCRbeta analysis as frozen whole blood, isolated PBMCs, or DNA extracted from either sample type. This clone appeared a single time. The antigen it recognizes is unknown. There are no base qualities to consult, and no much larger clone falls within one base. The immunoSEQ Assay, a bias-controlled multiplex PCR, was used to amplify TCRbeta CDR3 regions from genomic DNA. Per the authors' processing: Within the assay, amplification of reference gene primers was used to estimate how many nucleated cells each sample contained. Sequence reads were collapsed and filtered to measure the absolute abundance of every unique TCRbeta CDR3 rearrangement. For each sample, productive Simpson clonality was calculated as the square root of Simpson's diversity index over productive rearrangements. In TCRdb, the immuneACCESS table is reduced to in-frame sequences with V and J assigned. These tables do not hold every clone; where another copy was compared, an unresolved V gene accounts for under half, and the others remain unexplained. Clone size and the V and J calls come from that table; the DNA yielded D and trimming. Present in this sample are 140,000 to 150,000 clones, approximately 90% of which were seen just once. Jointly, the top ten make up about 2.9% of the sample.

The TCR was taken from a man aged 60 to 75 with active or convalescent COVID-19. The sample was peripheral blood.

The DNA sequence is TGCAGCGCCGAGGGCGGGAGGGTCGCAGATACGCAGTATTTT. Protein translation: CSAEGGRVADTQYF. The sequence is built from TRBV29-1 and TRBJ2-3; the central 9 bases match TRBD2. Compared with germline, V lacks 7 bases and J lacks 4 bases; bases without a gene match: 9. Sequences SQVTM (CDR1) and ANQGSEA (CDR2) are obtained from the germline V gene. The CDR3, cysteine through phenylalanine, is 14 amino acids long. Only the CDR3 portion is preserved as DNA: 42 bases, with reading frame beginning at the first base.